This T cell receptor (beta chain) was sequenced during a study of long-term antiretroviral therapy in people with HIV. Overall study: About a decade before 2015, the earliest samples were taken when ART was typically delayed.

V was pared by 7 bases and J by 1 base, with 10 bases between. Germline V CDR1 and CDR2: LGHNT, FRNRAP. CDR3 size: 13 residues. At survey level, the immunoSEQ assay was run in its v3.0 version. Here immunoSEQ multiplex PCR was the method, and the copy in TCRdb shows in-frame clones only, minus some. The table lists about 18,000 clones, 90% to 95% of them singletons. Points on this clone: What it binds is not known.

The content of samples before DNA extraction was roughly 1-10 million cryopreserved PBMC. Study-level results: Dominating the repertoire at all time points were the clones that expanded before ART. In the period from about 2004 to 2017, blood was collected, possibly under older ART regimens.

V is TRBV12-5 and J is TRBJ1-1, with D tentatively TRBD1 (5 bases). This specimen was unsorted PBMCs, taken 3 years after starting antiretroviral therapy. This receptor was taken from a man in his forties or fifties with HIV. CDR3 nucleotide sequence: TGTGCTAGTGCCAGGGACGCGAACACTGAAGCTTTCTTT. It specifies CASARDANTEAFF. Combining the CDR3 with reference TRBV12-5 and TRBJ1-1 gives the whole variable domain DARVTQTPRHKVTEMGQEVTMRCQPILGHNTVFWYRQTMMQGLELLAYFRNRAPLDDSGMPKDRFSAEMPDATLATLKIQPSEPRDSAVYFCASARDANTEAFFGQGTRLTVV.